This is a list of T cell receptor beta chains from one sample in a study of vaccination effects on CD4 cells after COVID-19. These receptors have no identified antigens. Profiled with immunoSEQ multiplex PCR; TCRdb holds only in-frame clones, not every one. The sample lists tens of thousands of clones, about 70% occurring once. The sequencing here drew on CD4+ T cells from PBMCs cultured with SARS-CoV-2 spike peptides, taken after COVID-19 vaccination. The receptors derive from a human donor who received a COVID-19 vaccine. CDR3s include the opening cysteine and the closing phenylalanine or tryptophan. The D gene is left open where the match is weak. The size of a clone is reported for some rows only, either as once, few or many, or as a class for expanded clones.

TRBV7-8	NA	TRBJ2-5	few	CASSHDSQETQYF	TGTGCCAGCAGCCATGACTCGCAGGAGACCCAGTACTTC
TRBV5-4	NA	TRBJ2-2	NA	CASSLGQLGTNTGELFF	TGTGCCAGCAGCTTGGGTCAACTGGGTACGAACACCGGGGAGCTGTTTTTT
TRBV20-1	TRBD2	TRBJ2-3	NA	CSASNWLAGFTDTQYF	TGCAGTGCTAGTAATTGGCTAGCGGGATTCACAGATACGCAGTATTTT
TRBV2	TRBD2	TRBJ2-2	NA	CASSGGGRNTGELFF	TGTGCCAGCAGTGGGGGCGGGAGGAACACCGGGGAGCTGTTTTTT
TRBV27	NA	TRBJ1-6	NA	CASSSTRQWDNSPLHF	TGTGCCAGCAGTTCCACTCGACAGTGGGATAATTCACCCCTCCACTTT
TRBV27	NA	TRBJ2-1	NA	CASSLSENAFREQFF	TGTGCCAGCAGTTTATCTGAAAATGCTTTCAGAGAGCAGTTCTTC
TRBV5-4	NA	TRBJ1-2	NA	CASSLEENYGYTF	TGTGCCAGCAGCTTGGAGGAAAACTATGGCTACACCTTC
TRBV12-5	NA	TRBJ1-5	NA	CASGLPWGHQPQHF	TGTGCTAGTGGCCTCCCTTGGGGGCACCAGCCCCAGCATTTT
TRBV12-3/TRBV12-4	NA	TRBJ1-2	NA	CASSFTGNYGYTF	TGTGCCAGCAGTTTCACAGGGAATTATGGCTACACCTTC
TRBV6-4	NA	TRBJ2-2	NA	CASQKEGSSNTGELFF	TGTGCCAGCCAAAAAGAGGGCAGCTCGAACACCGGGGAGCTGTTTTTT
TRBV2	NA	TRBJ1-4	NA	CASSEWVGGELFF	TGTGCCAGCAGTGAATGGGTTGGCGGTGAACTGTTTTTT
TRBV5-1	NA	TRBJ2-3	once	CASSLGGDPDTQYF	TGCGCCAGCAGCTTGGGGGGTGATCCAGATACGCAGTATTTT
TRBV2	NA	TRBJ1-1	NA	CASSIQGNTEAFF	TGTGCCAGCAGTATCCAGGGAAACACTGAAGCTTTCTTT
TRBV19	NA	TRBJ2-3	NA	CASSIAPRGLNTQYF	TGTGCCAGTAGTATAGCCCCGAGGGGTCTGAATACGCAGTATTTT
TRBV11-2	NA	TRBJ2-7	few	CASSLVLELEQYF	TGTGCCAGCAGCTTAGTCCTGGAATTGGAGCAGTACTTC
TRBV6-4	NA	TRBJ2-6	few	CASSESLKLSGANVLTF	TGTGCCAGCAGTGAATCCCTCAAGTTATCTGGGGCCAACGTCCTGACTTTC
TRBV5-8	NA	TRBJ2-2	few	CASSLADFLNTGELFF	TGTGCCAGCAGCTTGGCAGACTTCTTGAACACCGGGGAGCTGTTTTTT
TRBV7-9	NA	TRBJ2-7	NA	CASSRIGYEQYF	TGTGCCAGCAGCCGGATAGGCTACGAGCAGTACTTC
TRBV12-5	NA	TRBJ1-2	few	CASGPTSGGGNYGYTF	TGTGCTAGTGGTCCGACTTCCGGGGGAGGGAACTATGGCTACACCTTC
TRBV4-2	TRBD1	TRBJ2-7	NA	CASSLRDRGHSSEQYF	TGTGCCAGCAGCTTGCGGGACAGGGGCCATAGCTCCGAGCAGTACTTC
TRBV6-5	NA	TRBJ2-5	NA	CASSFRQTPRQETQYF	TGTGCCAGCAGTTTCAGACAGACCCCTAGGCAAGAGACCCAGTACTTC
TRBV5-1	TRBD1	TRBJ2-5	NA	CASSQQGATTETQYF	TGCGCCAGCAGTCAACAGGGGGCGACTACGGAGACCCAGTACTTC
TRBV27	NA	TRBJ2-6	NA	CASSLWFGSGANVLTF	TGTGCCAGCAGTTTATGGTTCGGCTCTGGGGCCAACGTCCTGACTTTC
TRBV3-1/TRBV3-2	NA	TRBJ1-5	few	CASSQDLNQPQHF	TGTGCCAGCAGCCAAGATCTGAATCAGCCCCAGCATTTT
TRBV30	NA	TRBJ2-7	NA	CAWSVGLSYEQYF	TGTGCCTGGAGTGTTGGGCTCTCCTACGAGCAGTACTTC
TRBV9	NA	TRBJ1-5	NA	CASSVTHGAMGANQPQHF	TGTGCCAGCAGCGTAACTCACGGGGCTATGGGGGCTAATCAGCCCCAGCATTTT
TRBV5-1	NA	TRBJ2-1	NA	CASSLAVLGSEQFF	TGCGCCAGCAGCTTGGCGGTCCTAGGAAGTGAGCAGTTCTTC
TRBV6-4	TRBD1	TRBJ2-1	NA	CASSDGQGDYNEQFF	TGTGCCAGCAGTGACGGACAGGGGGACTACAATGAGCAGTTCTTC
TRBV10-2	NA	TRBJ1-1	NA	CASSAGHMNTEAFF	TGCGCCAGCAGTGCTGGACATATGAACACTGAAGCTTTCTTT
TRBV19	NA	TRBJ2-7	NA	CASGGQLSYEQYF	TGTGCCAGTGGAGGGCAACTCTCCTACGAGCAGTACTTC
TRBV5-3	TRBD2	TRBJ2-3	NA	CARSCGGAPVSKHF	TGTGCCAGAAGCTGCGGGGGGGCCCCCGTTAGTAAGCATTTT
TRBV6-2/TRBV6-3	NA	TRBJ2-3	NA	CASSYAGGGRTDTQYF	TGTGCCAGCAGTTACGCTGGGGGGGGCCGCACAGATACGCAGTATTTT
TRBV18	TRBD2	TRBJ2-7	NA	CASSPATSGGTYEQYF	TGTGCCAGCTCACCGGCGACTAGCGGGGGAACCTACGAGCAGTACTTC
TRBV2	TRBD2	TRBJ2-7	NA	CASHGLAGNEQYF	TGTGCCAGCCACGGACTAGCGGGGAACGAGCAGTACTTC
TRBV12-3/TRBV12-4	NA	TRBJ2-7	NA	CASSFPGYEQYF	TGTGCCAGCAGTTTCCCCGGGTACGAGCAGTACTTC
TRBV4-1	TRBD2	TRBJ2-2	NA	CASRGLAGSTGELFF	TGCGCCAGCAGGGGACTAGCGGGAAGCACCGGGGAGCTGTTTTTT
TRBV24-1	TRBD1	TRBJ2-5	NA	CATKFRTGFTWETQYF	TGTGCCACCAAATTTAGGACAGGGTTTACTTGGGAGACCCAGTACTTC
TRBV12-3/TRBV12-4	NA	TRBJ2-1	once	CASSYYNEQFF	TGTGCCAGCAGCTACTACAATGAGCAGTTCTTC
TRBV29-1	TRBD2	TRBJ2-1	NA	CSGRGGTSGADEQFF	TGCAGCGGGCGCGGAGGTACTAGCGGGGCCGATGAGCAGTTCTTC
TRBV5-1	TRBD1	TRBJ1-3	NA	CASSEDRGQGGNTIYF	TGCGCCAGCAGCGAAGACAGGGGGCAAGGAGGAAACACCATATATTTT
TRBV12-3/TRBV12-4	NA	TRBJ1-6	NA	CASSLSAGLPLHF	TGTGCCAGCAGTTTAAGTGCGGGGTTACCCCTCCACTTT
TRBV12-3/TRBV12-4	NA	TRBJ2-5	NA	CASSTPQETQYF	TGTGCCAGCAGCACCCCTCAAGAGACCCAGTACTTC
TRBV5-6	TRBD2	TRBJ2-3	NA	CASSSPLVAGGQDTQYF	TGTGCCAGCAGCTCACCCCTGGTAGCGGGGGGGCAAGATACGCAGTATTTT
TRBV29-1	TRBD1	TRBJ1-5	NA	CSVGDSRVRGQPQHF	TGCAGCGTGGGGGACAGTCGAGTCAGGGGTCAGCCCCAGCATTTT
TRBV6-5	NA	TRBJ1-2	NA	CASSYLGIGYGYTF	TGTGCCAGCAGTTACCTGGGAATTGGTTATGGCTACACCTTC
TRBV9	NA	TRBJ1-6	NA	CASSVDTGSTNSPLHF	TGTGCCAGCAGCGTAGATACAGGGAGTACAAATTCACCCCTCCACTTT
TRBV2	TRBD1	TRBJ1-6	NA	CATRDSVNSPLHF	TGTGCCACCCGGGACAGCGTTAATTCACCCCTCCACTTT
TRBV18	TRBD1	TRBJ1-6	NA	CASSPPGGRESPLHF	TGTGCCAGCTCTCCGCCAGGGGGGCGGGAGTCACCCCTCCACTTT
TRBV6-5	TRBD2	TRBJ2-3	NA	CASSSTAGGSDTQYF	TGTGCCAGCAGCTCGACAGCGGGAGGGTCAGATACGCAGTATTTT
TRBV3-1/TRBV3-2	TRBD1	TRBJ1-5	NA	CASSQLGTGNQPQHF	TGTGCCAGCAGCCAACTTGGGACAGGGAATCAGCCCCAGCATTTT
TRBV6-1	NA	TRBJ2-2	NA	CASSALGQTGTGELFF	TGTGCCAGCAGTGCTTTGGGTCAGACGGGCACCGGGGAGCTGTTTTTT
TRBV5-1	TRBD1	TRBJ1-1	NA	CASSTQGMNTEAFF	TGCGCCAGCAGCACACAGGGGATGAACACTGAAGCTTTCTTT
TRBV3-1/TRBV3-2	NA	TRBJ1-1	NA	CASSQVESVTEAFF	TGTGCCAGCAGCCAAGTGGAGTCGGTCACTGAAGCTTTCTTT
TRBV29-1	TRBD1	TRBJ2-1	NA	CSVDVSDRGLKFF	TGCAGCGTTGACGTATCCGACAGGGGGCTTAAGTTCTTC
TRBV6-5	TRBD1	TRBJ1-2	few	CASSYYTGGVYGYTF	TGTGCCAGCAGCTATTATACAGGGGGCGTCTATGGCTACACCTTC
TRBV20-1	NA	TRBJ1-2	NA	CSAYDRDIGTF	TGCAGTGCTTACGACCGGGACATAGGCACCTTC
TRBV6-1	NA	TRBJ2-4	NA	CASIEGAAGLAKNIQYF	TGTGCCAGCATTGAAGGGGCGGCGGGATTAGCCAAAAACATTCAGTACTTC